The 23 T cell receptor beta chains in this list originate from one sample, sequenced in a study of shared clonotypes between healthy human individuals. Sequencing used immunoSEQ multiplex PCR; TCRdb keeps in-frame clones, though not all of them. The sample has millions of clones; 85% to 95% are singletons. Sequenced sample: naive CD4+ T cells sorted from blood. Specified subset: CD45RA+ positively selected. These receptors were collected from a young man in good health.

This clone was detected once. The genes are TRBV2 and TRBJ2-5; perhaps TRBD2 as D (5 bases). This CDR3 has 13 amino acids. V was clipped by 7 bases and J by 4 bases, with 13 bases between them. Germline CDR1 SNHLY, CDR2 FYNNEI. The CDR3 here is CASTAEAGETQYF. The CDR3 coding sequence is TGTGCCAGCACTGCGGAGGCAGGAGAGACCCAGTACTTC.

The V gene is TRBV10-2, the J gene TRBJ1-6; the D gene is possibly TRBD1 (5 bases). V was clipped by 0 bases and J by 9 bases, with 9 bases between them. The CDR3 extends over 14 amino acids. Germline lookup yields CDR1 WSHSY and CDR2 SAAADI. The CDR3 DNA is TGCGCCAGCAGTGAGTCTGGCAGGGCTTCACCCCTCCACTTT. It yields the protein CASSESGRASPLHF.

This chain connects TRBV29-1 to TRBJ2-5; 8 bases are a match to TRBD2. This CDR3 comprises 19 residues. V dropped 4 bases and J dropped 0; count of bases not matched to a gene: 19. Germline V gene lookup returns CDR1 SQVTM and CDR2 ANQGSEA. For the CDR3, the DNA is TGCAGCGTTGTACAGCGGGAGATCGAGCGGATCGAAGACCAAGAGACCCAGTACTTC. Its protein product is CSVVQREIERIEDQETQYF.

This chain uses TRBV4-3 with TRBJ2-2; 13 bases line up with TRBD2. Trimming removed 5 bases from V and 7 bases from J; junction bases left unmatched: 7. Germline CDR1 LGHNA, CDR2 YSLEER. This CDR3 spans 16 amino acids. The CDR3 here is CASSSRTSGSGGELFF. The CDR3 region has the DNA TGCGCCAGCAGCTCACGGACTAGCGGGAGTGGCGGGGAGCTGTTTTTT.

The gene calls are TRBV29-1 and TRBJ1-1; 7 bases are shared with TRBD1. Germline lookup yields CDR1 SQVTM and CDR2 ANQGSEA. Trimming took 3 bases from V and 2 from J; bases not matched to a gene: 3. The CDR3 consists of 13 residues. Here the CDR3 reads CSVDQGVNTEAFF. The CDR3 nucleotides read TGCAGCGTTGATCAGGGGGTAAACACTGAAGCTTTCTTT.

The genes are TRBV10-3 and TRBJ2-7; D gene uncertain. CDR1 and CDR2 from the germline V gene are ENHRY and SYGVKD. Trimming removed 4 bases from V and 5 bases from J, with 12 bases in between. CDR3 length: 13 amino acids. Here the CDR3 DNA reads TGTGCCATCAGTGGGTGGTCTGAGCACGAGCAGTACTTC. Translation gives CAISGWSEHEQYF.

The chain uses TRBV29-1 and TRBJ1-1; D is uncertain. Germline CDR1 reads SQVTM; CDR2 reads ANQGSEA. Trimming left V 5 bases short and J 5 bases short, with 21 bases between. The CDR3 consists of 15 residues. The CDR3 region is CSVSTFLQDGTEAFF. The CDR3 DNA reads as TGCAGCGTTTCAACCTTCCTCCAGGATGGAACTGAAGCTTTCTTT.

J is TRBJ1-1 and V is TRBV28, with TRBD1 as a possible D gene (5 bases). With 3 bases removed from V and 2 bases from J, the gap between germline ends came to 10 bases. This CDR3 spans 14 amino acids. Germline CDR1 reads MDHEN; CDR2 reads SYDVKM. In nucleotides, the CDR3 is TGTGCCAGCAGTTTTGCGACAGCTAACACTGAAGCTTTCTTT. It codes for CASSFATANTEAFF.

V and J are TRBV18 and TRBJ2-7; a weak D match, TRBD2 (5 bases). Trimming pared 1 base from V and 5 bases from J, leaving 9 bases between. Germline CDR1 reads KGHSH; CDR2 reads LQKENI. The CDR3 is made up of 13 amino acids. In nucleotides, the CDR3 is TGTGCCAGCTCACCACGGGAGACGCACGAGCAGTACTTC. Its protein is CASSPRETHEQYF.

In this sample, this clone turned up once. The chain has TRBV29-1 and TRBJ2-3; D gene ambiguous. This CDR3 is 16 amino acids long. V dropped 2 bases and J dropped 0 bases, with 15 bases sitting between them. In germline, CDR1 is SQVTM, CDR2 ANQGSEA. The CDR3 DNA sequence: TGCAGCGTTGAACTAACAATACCTTCTAGCACAGATACGCAGTATTTT. This encodes CSVELTIPSSTDTQYF.

CDR3 DNA: TGCGCCAGCAGCCAAGTCAGGGTATGGGGGCAGCCCCAGCATTTT. This encodes CASSQVRVWGQPQHF. The chain has TRBV4-1 and TRBJ1-5; D may be TRBD1 (5 bases). This CDR3 is built from 15 residues. Trimming removed 1 base at V and 7 bases at J, with 14 bases between. Germline-derived CDR1 and CDR2 are MGHRA and YSYEKL.

This sequence joins TRBV9 and TRBJ1-1; D possibly corresponds to TRBD1 (6 bases). V lost 0 bases and J lost 1, with 10 bases in between. This CDR3 comprises 15 residues. The germline gives CDR1 SGDLS, CDR2 YYNGEE. The CDR3 protein is CASSVDLGQNTEAFF. The CDR3 region has the DNA TGTGCCAGCAGCGTAGACCTGGGACAGAACACTGAAGCTTTCTTT.

The chain is built from TRBV4-3 and TRBJ2-1, with 13 nucleotides matching TRBD2. The CDR3 has 16 amino acids. The germline V gene has CDR1 LGHNA and CDR2 YSLEER. The trim removed 3 bases at V and 7 bases at J, leaving 6 bases unmatched. The CDR3 DNA reads as TGCGCCAGCAGCCAGGCCGGGACTAGCGGGATGAATGAGCAGTTCTTC. Its protein product is CASSQAGTSGMNEQFF.

This chain uses TRBV19 with TRBJ2-3; no reliable D call. V dropped 7 bases and J dropped 2 bases, with 10 bases sitting between them. The CDR3 is 13 amino acids. Germline values: CDR1 LNHDA, CDR2 SQIVND (reference sequence). Here the CDR3 reads CASNKEFTDTQYF. The CDR3, as DNA: TGTGCCAGTAATAAGGAGTTCACAGATACGCAGTATTTT. Looking up the rest from reference TRBV19 and TRBJ2-3 gives the full variable domain: DGGITQSPKYLFRKEGQNVTLSCEQNLNHDAMYWYRQDPGQGLRLIYYSQIVNDFQKGDIAEGYSVSREKKESFPLTVTSAQKNPTAFYLCASNKEFTDTQYFGPGTRLTVL.

This chain uses TRBV29-1 with TRBJ2-1; 12 bases align to TRBD2. V shed 6 bases and J 7 bases; nucleotides not matched to a gene: 7. Germline V gene lookup returns CDR1 SQVTM and CDR2 ANQGSEA. The CDR3 totals 14 residues. DNA for the CDR3: TGCAGCGTGGATGGACTAGCGGGAAGGAATGAGCAGTTCTTC. Encoded protein: CSVDGLAGRNEQFF.

This chain uses TRBV18 with TRBJ2-1; D gene ambiguous. Germline loops: CDR1 KGHSH, CDR2 LQKENI. CDR3 length: 16 amino acids. Trimming took off 3 bases at V and 2 bases at J, with 14 bases between the two ends. Here the CDR3 reads CASSPPNSPAYNEQFF. CDR3 DNA: TGTGCCAGCTCACCCCCGAACAGTCCCGCCTACAATGAGCAGTTCTTC.

The J gene is TRBJ2-5, the V gene TRBV28; maybe TRBD2 (7 bases). This CDR3 is 13 amino acids long. Trimming cost V 4 bases and J 4 bases, with 10 bases left between them. Per the germline V gene, CDR1 is MDHEN and CDR2 is SYDVKM. CDR3 in DNA: TGTGCCAGCAGTTGGGGGGGGCGAGAGACCCAGTACTTC. Residues: CASSWGGRETQYF. The whole variable domain, filled in from reference TRBV28 and TRBJ2-5, reads DVKVTQSSRYLVKRTGEKVFLECVQDMDHENMFWYRQDPGLGLRLIYFSYDVKMKEKGDIPEGYSVSREKKERFSLILESASTNQTSMYLCASSWGGRETQYFGPGTRLLVL.

The V gene is TRBV6-8, the J gene TRBJ1-4, with no clear D. The CDR3 spans 11 residues. CDR1 MNHGY and CDR2 SAAAGT come from the germline V gene. The V and J ends lost 6 bases and 9 bases respectively, with 8 bases between them. The chain's CDR3 is CASRHWKKLFF. In DNA, the CDR3 is TGTGCCAGCAGACATTGGAAAAAACTGTTTTTT.

The rearrangement links TRBV6-6 to TRBJ2-7; 10 bases are a match to TRBD1. Per the germline V gene, CDR1 is MNHNY and CDR2 is SVGAGI (reference sequence). J gave up 5 bases and V 5 bases, and 9 bases lay outside the gene matches. This CDR3 has 15 amino acids. The chain's CDR3 is CASSDPGQGLHEQYF. Written as DNA, the CDR3 is TGTGCCAGCAGTGACCCGGGACAGGGGTTACACGAGCAGTACTTC.

This clone came up once. CDR3 protein: CASSRTQQGVGEQYF. DNA for the CDR3: TGCGCCAGCAGCCGAACACAACAGGGTGTTGGCGAGCAGTACTTC. This sequence joins TRBV5-1 and TRBJ2-7, with D perhaps matching TRBD1 (6 bases). Trimming removed 4 bases from V and 6 bases from J, with 20 bases in between. Germline CDR1 is SGHRS and CDR2 is YFSETQ. The CDR3 has 15 amino acids.

In the case of this clone: A read error may produce the germline difference seen at one junction end. This chain joins TRBV2 and TRBJ2-5, with D tentatively TRBD2 (6 bases). CDR1 and CDR2 from the germline V gene are SNHLY and FYNNEI. The CDR3 totals 15 residues. CDR3 sequence (DNA): TGTGCCAGCAGGGTTAGCGGAGCCGCGATAGAGCCCCAGTACTTC. This sequence encodes CASRVSGAAIEPQYF.

CDR3: CAITAGREGHTEAFF. For the CDR3, the DNA is TGTGCCATCACCGCAGGGAGAGAAGGGCACACTGAAGCTTTCTTT. The chain carries TRBV10-3 and TRBJ1-1, with D perhaps matching TRBD1 (5 bases). Germline loops: CDR1 ENHRY, CDR2 SYGVKD. The length of the CDR3 is 15 residues. Between the trimmed V and J ends, which lost 7 bases and 3 bases, there was a span of 18 bases.

About this clone: This sample includes further DNA sequences coding for the same CDR3. The chain carries TRBV6-5 and TRBJ2-2; possible D gene TRBD1, 6 bases. The length of the CDR3 is 15 residues. Germline V gene lookup returns CDR1 MNHEY and CDR2 SVGAGI. The V gene lost 6 bases and the J gene lost 6 bases, with 17 bases spanning the gap. The CDR3 region has the DNA TGTGCCAGCAGCCGAGGGACATCTGGGGCCGGGGAGCTGTTTTTT. Translating gives CASSRGTSGAGELFF.